This T cell receptor beta chain was sequenced in a study of T cells in localized non-small cell lung cancer. On this clone: What it binds is unknown.

Some clones are missing from TCRdb's copy, which holds only in-frame ones; the method was immunoSEQ multiplex PCR. The sample lists 25,000 to 30,000 clones, 80% to 95% occurring once. Overall study results and limits: Across samples, adjacent lung featured a median roughly 50 of the top 100 tumor clones. With higher T cell density in blood came longer overall survival. As only one tumor region underwent sequencing, heterogeneity remains possible. The greatest T cell clonality was found in uninvolved adjacent lung (higher than in tumor).

The germline V gene encodes CDR1 SGHRS and CDR2 YFSETQ. CDR3 length: 16 amino acids. The trim removed 0 bases at V and 7 bases at J, leaving 7 bases unmatched. The sample consisted of peripheral blood mononuclear cells, taken before any cancer treatment. V gene TRBV5-1 combines with J gene TRBJ1-4; 9 bases are a match to TRBD1. The TCR comes from a woman aged 35-75 years with stage III lung adenocarcinoma. CDR3 in DNA: TGCGCCAGCAGCTTGGATCCCGGGACAGGGAGTGAAAAACTGTTTTTT. The encoded protein is CASSLDPGTGSEKLFF.